Below, 24 T cell receptor beta chains from the same sample are listed, as sequenced in a study of blood T cell repertoires in COVID-19. The data were produced by immunoSEQ multiplex PCR, yet TCRdb's version contains in-frame clones alone and is incomplete. The sample has approximately 71,000 clones, 79% seen once; the top ten hold around a quarter. The specimen was peripheral blood. These receptors originate from a man aged 55-75 years with active or convalescent COVID-19.

This clone has only one observation. The chain links TRBV25-1 to TRBJ1-6; D not resolved. Per germline, CDR1 MGHDK and CDR2 SYGVNS. Trimming removed 3 bases from V and 0 bases from J, with 6 bases in between. The length of the CDR3 is 15 residues. CDR3 sequence: CASSDFSSYNSPLHF. The CDR3 bases are TGTGCCAGCAGTGACTTTAGCTCCTATAATTCACCCCTCCACTTT.

This rearrangement joins TRBV9 to TRBJ1-5, with 8 bases identical to TRBD1. The CDR3 is 16 residues long. With 3 bases clipped from V and 6 bases from J, the junction kept 11 bases outside the gene matches. Germline CDR1 reads SGDLS; CDR2 reads YYNGEE. CDR3 sequence: CASSEAATGAGQPQHF. The CDR3 coding sequence is TGTGCCAGCAGCGAGGCCGCGACAGGGGCGGGTCAGCCCCAGCATTTT.

The V gene is TRBV3-1 (or the pseudogene TRBV3-2), the J gene TRBJ2-4, with a tentative D call TRBD1 (6 bases). The CDR3 runs 15 residues. Per germline, CDR1 LGHDT and CDR2 YNNKEL (reference sequence). The germline V and J ends were trimmed by 0 bases and 7 bases, with 13 bases remaining between them. CDR3 protein: CASSQDSNRANIQYF. As DNA, the CDR3 is TGTGCCAGCAGCCAAGATTCGAACAGGGCGAACATTCAGTACTTC.

The chain uses TRBV19 and TRBJ2-1, with D possibly matching TRBD2 (7 bases). The CDR3 covers 17 residues. Germline-derived CDR1 and CDR2 are LNHDA and SQIVND (reference sequence). V lost 0 bases and J 4 bases, leaving 16 bases between the germline ends. CDR3: CASSIEGAAGAYNEQFF. The DNA for the CDR3 is TGTGCCAGTAGTATAGAGGGGGCGGCGGGGGCGTACAATGAGCAGTTCTTC.

The CDR3: CASSRQGPNQPQHF. The CDR3 DNA reads TGTGCCAGCAGTCGACAGGGCCCGAATCAGCCCCAGCATTTT. V is TRBV3-1 (or the pseudogene TRBV3-2) and J is TRBJ1-5; 7 bases align to TRBD1. V trimming: 6 bases; J trimming: 4 bases; junction bases outside the gene matches: 6. The CDR3 has 14 residues. CDR1 and CDR2 from the germline V gene are LGHDT and YNNKEL (reference sequence).

The V gene is TRBV28, the J gene TRBJ2-3, with D maybe TRBD2 (5 bases). CDR1 is MDHEN and CDR2 is SYDVKM in the germline V gene. Trimming removed 3 bases at V and 0 bases at J, with 13 bases between. CDR3 length equals 16 residues. CDR3: CASSFQTTLSTDTQYF. The CDR3 nucleotides are TGTGCCAGCAGTTTTCAGACTACTCTTAGCACAGATACGCAGTATTTT.

V gene TRBV11-2 combines with J gene TRBJ2-1, with 8 positions matching TRBD2. Losses at the gene ends were 1 base for V and 6 bases for J; bases not matched to a gene: 11. The CDR3 has 17 residues. Germline V gene sequence: CDR1 SGHAT, CDR2 FQNNGV. The chain's CDR3 is CASSLATGTSAFNEQFF. The CDR3 region has the DNA TGTGCCAGCAGCTTAGCAACCGGGACTAGTGCGTTCAATGAGCAGTTCTTC.

The J gene is TRBJ2-3, the V gene TRBV28; D possibly corresponds to TRBD2 (7 bases). Germline V gene sequence: CDR1 MDHEN, CDR2 SYDVKM. The CDR3 sequence is 15 residues long. Trimming took 1 base from V and 3 from J, leaving 11 bases between them. DNA for the CDR3: TGTGCCAGCAGTTTATCCCGGGGGGCAACAGATACGCAGTATTTT. It specifies CASSLSRGATDTQYF.

This clone was counted a few times. V gene TRBV6-5 combines with J gene TRBJ1-2, with 8 bases that match TRBD1. Looked up from germline, CDR1 is MNHEY and CDR2 is SVGAGI. This CDR3 has 14 residues. The junction had 7 bases not matched to a gene; V was cut back by 7 bases and J by 3 bases. This CDR3 reads CASTRQGNDYGYTF. CDR3 DNA: TGTGCCAGCACCAGACAGGGGAATGACTATGGCTACACCTTC.

CDR3 bases: TGTGCCATCAGTGCCGCGGGGACCTCCTACAATGAGCAGTTCTTC. Its translation is CAISAAGTSYNEQFF. The V gene is TRBV10-3, the J gene TRBJ2-1; TRBD2 is a possible D gene (6 bases). There are 15 residues in the CDR3. The germline V gene encodes CDR1 ENHRY and CDR2 SYGVKD. The germline V and J ends were trimmed by 4 bases and 0 bases, with 10 bases remaining between them.

This sequence joins TRBV7-8 and TRBJ1-4; 10 bases line up with TRBD1. J lost 7 bases, V lost 0 bases, and 2 bases had no gene match. The V gene's germline CDR1 is SGHVS and CDR2 FQNEAQ. The CDR3 extends over 15 amino acids. CDR3 amino acids: CASSLAGTGVEKLFF. In DNA form, the CDR3 reads TGTGCCAGCAGCTTAGCGGGGACAGGGGTTGAAAAACTGTTTTTT.

This clone has just one count. The chain's CDR3 is CASSGSGTQSYNEQFF. CDR3 nucleotide sequence: TGTGCCAGCAGTGGGTCCGGGACACAGTCCTACAATGAGCAGTTCTTC. The chain couples TRBV28 to TRBJ2-1; D possibly corresponds to TRBD1 (6 bases). The length of the CDR3 is 16 residues. Germline V gene sequence: CDR1 MDHEN, CDR2 SYDVKM. Between the trimmed V and J ends, which lost 5 bases and 1 base, there was a span of 15 bases.

The chain couples TRBV7-8 to TRBJ1-1, with TRBD1 matching 10 bases. The V gene's germline CDR1 is SGHVS and CDR2 FQNEAQ. The V and J ends lost 5 bases and 3 bases, in that order; junction bases with no gene match: 6. This CDR3 contains 15 residues. CDR3: CASSPGQGGYTEAFF. The DNA for the CDR3 is TGTGCCAGCAGCCCAGGACAGGGGGGTTACACTGAAGCTTTCTTT.

The chain is built from TRBV7-9 and TRBJ1-6, with unresolved D. Deletions cut 8 bases from V and 7 bases from J, with 9 bases between. The CDR3 length is 12 residues. The germline V gene has CDR1 SEHNR and CDR2 FQNEAQ (reference sequence). CDR3 nucleotides: TGTGCCAGCCAGACTATGAATTCACCCCTCCACTTT. Amino acids: CASQTMNSPLHF.

On this clone: Other DNA sequences of this sample code for an identical CDR3. The chain couples TRBV18 to TRBJ1-5; 7 nucleotides align to TRBD1. Losses at the gene ends were 2 bases for V and 2 bases for J; bases not matched to a gene: 0. Germline CDR1 reads KGHSH; CDR2 reads LQKENI. The CDR3 is made up of 14 amino acids. In DNA, the CDR3 is TGTGCCAGCTCACCAGGACAGGGCAATCAGCCCCAGCATTTT. This codes for CASSPGQGNQPQHF.

This rearrangement joins TRBV28 to TRBJ1-1, with 10 positions matching TRBD1. Germline lookup yields CDR1 MDHEN and CDR2 SYDVKM. The CDR3 sequence is 16 residues long. With V trimmed by 3 bases and J by 6 bases, 10 bases remained unmatched. Here the CDR3 DNA reads TGTGCCAGCAGTTTGTACCCGGACAGGGGGGACGCTGAAGCTTTCTTT. It translates to CASSLYPDRGDAEAFF.

CDR3 loop: CASSLVFADYTF. Here the CDR3 DNA reads TGTGCCAGCAGCTTGGTTTTCGCAGACTACACCTTC. This sequence joins TRBV5-5 and TRBJ1-2; D remains ambiguous. CDR1 SGHKS and CDR2 YYEKEE come from the germline V gene (reference sequence). Trimming took 0 bases from V and 10 from J, leaving 10 bases between them. CDR3 length equals 12 residues.

This sequence joins TRBV9 and TRBJ1-1; 8 bases agree with TRBD1. From germline, CDR1 is SGDLS and CDR2 YYNGEE. The length of the CDR3 is 15 residues. With V trimmed by 0 bases and J by 5 bases, 6 bases remained unmatched. The CDR3, as DNA: TGTGCCAGCAGCGTAGGTGGGACAGGCGGAACTGAAGCTTTCTTT. Protein sequence: CASSVGGTGGTEAFF.

The chain is built from TRBV15 and TRBJ1-5; D might be TRBD1 (6 bases). Trimming removed 0 bases at V and 4 bases at J, with 13 bases between. Germline loops: CDR1 LNHNV, CDR2 YYDKDF (reference sequence). There are 16 residues in the CDR3. The CDR3 here is CATSRDLGGLNQPQHF. In nucleotides, the CDR3 is TGTGCCACCAGCAGAGATCTTGGGGGCCTGAATCAGCCCCAGCATTTT.

The chain combines TRBV18 with TRBJ2-2, with 9 bases identical to TRBD1. The CDR3 has 14 amino acids. From germline, CDR1 is KGHSH and CDR2 LQKENI. The trim removed 10 bases at V and 2 bases at J, leaving 5 bases unmatched. This CDR3 is CATSGQGNTGELFF. The DNA for the CDR3 is TGTGCCACCTCGGGACAGGGAAACACCGGGGAGCTGTTTTTT.

The V call is TRBV6-1, the J call TRBJ1-4, with D hard to call. From germline, CDR1 is MNHNS and CDR2 SASEGT. CDR3 length equals 14 residues. The ends were cut back, 2 bases at V and 7 bases at J, with 11 bases in the middle. The CDR3 sequence: CASSESWRSEKLFF. CDR3 bases: TGTGCCAGCAGTGAATCGTGGAGGAGTGAAAAACTGTTTTTT.

This clone was seen only a few times. The chain carries TRBV5-6 and TRBJ1-1; 7 nucleotides agree with TRBD1. This CDR3 has 11 amino acids. Per the germline V gene, CDR1 is SGHDT and CDR2 is YYEEEE. The J segment lost 11 bases and the V segment lost 4 bases, leaving 5 bases of the junction unmatched. CDR3 nucleotides: TGTGCCAGCAGCGGAGGGGGCCTGGCTTTCTTT. It encodes CASSGGGLAFF.

This clone appeared a single time. The chain is built from TRBV7-2 and TRBJ2-5, with D possibly matching TRBD1 (5 bases). This CDR3 has 15 residues. Between the trimmed V and J ends, which lost 4 bases and 7 bases, there was a span of 19 bases. Germline CDR1 is SGHTA and CDR2 is FQGNSA. This CDR3 reads CASSSLAWGKGTQYF. DNA for the CDR3: TGTGCCAGCAGCTCCCTCGCATGGGGCAAGGGGACCCAGTACTTC. Drawing the rest from reference TRBV7-2 and TRBJ2-5, the complete variable domain is GAGVSQSPSNKVTEKGKDVELRCDPISGHTALYWYRQSLGQGLEFLIYFQGNSAPDKSGLPSDRFSAERTGGSVSTLTIQRTQQEDSAVYLCASSSLAWGKGTQYFGPGTRLLVL.

The rearrangement joins TRBV2 to TRBJ1-5; 9 bases agree with TRBD1. V trimming: 7 bases; J trimming: 4 bases; junction bases outside the gene matches: 8. CDR3 length: 15 amino acids. CDR1 and CDR2 (germline): SNHLY, FYNNEI. In nucleotides, the CDR3 is TGTGCCAGCAAACAGGGGGCCGTATTAAATCAGCCCCAGCATTTT. This gives the protein CASKQGAVLNQPQHF.